The source of this TCR beta chain is a study of CD8+ T cells in alopecia areata. Once RNA had been extracted, it was reverse transcribed into cDNA to act as the sequencing template. Measured with immunoSEQ multiplex PCR; TCRdb has only the in-frame clones, and not every one. The sample has 200,000 to 250,000 clones, over 60% seen once. The CDR3 runs 16 residues. The V segment lost 5 bases and the J segment 1 base; nucleotides outside the gene matches: 10. Germline V CDR1 and CDR2: SEHNR, FQNEAQ (reference sequence). Treatment indicated: oral pan-JAK inhibitor, 5-10 mg twice daily. Alopecia areata patients provided lesional scalp punch biopsies and peripheral blood, both collected for the study. A word on this clone: Its antigen remains unidentified.

Findings of the study overall: Among the top 100, expanded CD8+ clones, as well as scalp clonality, were significantly decreased by tofacitinib. Since there was just one nonresponder, nobody can yet say how baseline CD8+ expansion ties to response.

The TCR comes from a human donor with alopecia areata. The chain joins TRBV7-9 to TRBJ1-1; 7 bases match TRBD1. The material sequenced was CD4+ T cells sorted from blood, taken at week 4, from a patient treated with tofacitinib. The CDR3 region is CASSPRTGTENTEAFF. The CDR3 DNA sequence: TGTGCCAGCAGCCCTAGAACCGGGACAGAGAACACTGAAGCTTTCTTT.